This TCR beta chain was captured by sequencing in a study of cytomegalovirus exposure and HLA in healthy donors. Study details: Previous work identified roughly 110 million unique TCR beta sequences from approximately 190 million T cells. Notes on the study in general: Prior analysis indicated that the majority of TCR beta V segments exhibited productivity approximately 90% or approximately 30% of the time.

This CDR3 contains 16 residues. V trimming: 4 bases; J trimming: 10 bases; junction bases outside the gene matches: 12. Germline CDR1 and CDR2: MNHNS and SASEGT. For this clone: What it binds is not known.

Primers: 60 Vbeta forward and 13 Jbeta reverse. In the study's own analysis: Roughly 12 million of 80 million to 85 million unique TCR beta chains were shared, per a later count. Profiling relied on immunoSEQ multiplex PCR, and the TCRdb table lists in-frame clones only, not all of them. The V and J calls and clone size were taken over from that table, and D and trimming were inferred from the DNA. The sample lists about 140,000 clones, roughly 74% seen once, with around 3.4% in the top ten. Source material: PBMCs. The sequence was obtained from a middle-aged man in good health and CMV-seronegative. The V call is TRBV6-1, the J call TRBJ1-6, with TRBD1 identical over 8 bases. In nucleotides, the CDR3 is TGTGCCAGCAGTGCAATCGGACAGGGACGTAACTCACCCCTCCACTTT. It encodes CASSAIGQGRNSPLHF.